A selection of T cell receptor beta chains follows, all from one sample in a study of T cells in localized non-small cell lung cancer. The method was immunoSEQ multiplex PCR; TCRdb's version includes in-frame clones alone and lacks a portion of them. The table has some 11,000 clones, over 70% seen once; the top ten hold approximately 20%. The input for sequencing was peripheral blood, taken before any cancer treatment. Receptors originate from a male donor aged 60 or older with stage I lung adenocarcinoma. The CDR3 runs from the conserved cysteine through the conserved F or W. D genes are given only for firm matches. Only some rows state a clone size, as once, few, many or a class for expanded clones.

clone_size,d_call,v_call,j_call,cdr3_aa,cdr3_nt
.,TRBD2,TRBV4-3,TRBJ2-1,CASSQESAGVSYEQFF,TGCGCCAGCAGCCAAGAATCAGCGGGAGTGTCGTATGAGCAGTTCTTC
.,TRBD1,TRBV6-6,TRBJ1-5,CASADRDNQPQHF,TGTGCCAGCGCGGACAGGGACAATCAGCCCCAGCATTTT
.,TRBD1,TRBV6-1,TRBJ2-1,CASSPQGMMFF,TGTGCCAGCAGTCCACAGGGGATGATGTTCTTC
.,.,TRBV6-1,TRBJ1-1,CASLRAGSSAEAFF,TGTGCCAGCCTAAGGGCGGGCTCGAGCGCTGAAGCTTTCTTT
.,.,TRBV7-2,TRBJ1-1,CASSFSLVITEAFF,TGTGCCAGCAGCTTTTCTTTGGTAATCACTGAAGCTTTCTTT
.,.,TRBV25-1,TRBJ1-5,CASGTTGIVPQHF,TGTGCCAGCGGTACTACAGGGATCGTGCCCCAGCATTTT
.,.,TRBV2,TRBJ2-6,CASRSTGTGANVLTF,TGTGCCAGCAGGTCCACAGGGACCGGGGCCAACGTCCTGACTTTC
.,.,TRBV28,TRBJ2-2,CASTQKRGVGTGELFF,TGTGCCAGCACCCAGAAGAGGGGCGTCGGCACCGGGGAGCTGTTTTTT
.,.,TRBV28,TRBJ1-2,CASSPLGSGGDYGYTF,TGTGCCAGCAGTCCCCTCGGGTCCGGGGGGGACTATGGCTACACCTTC
.,.,TRBV5-4,TRBJ2-5,CATNRKGRTQETQYF,TGTGCCACCAACCGGAAGGGTCGGACCCAAGAGACCCAGTACTTC
.,.,TRBV6-1,TRBJ1-1,CASSEAPRNTEAFF,TGTGCCAGCAGTGAAGCGCCTCGGAACACTGAAGCTTTCTTT
.,.,TRBV5-1,TRBJ2-7,CASSRQEGPYEQYF,TGCGCCAGCAGCCGTCAAGAGGGACCCTACGAGCAGTACTTC
.,TRBD1,TRBV19,TRBJ1-5,CASRGTGNQPQHF,TGTGCCAGTAGGGGGACAGGGAATCAGCCCCAGCATTTT
.,.,TRBV28,TRBJ2-5,CASSLDAPPGTQYF,TGTGCCAGCAGCTTGGACGCACCCCCAGGGACCCAGTACTTC
few,.,TRBV4-2,TRBJ2-1,CASSQEVGAGGHEQFF,TGTGCCAGCAGCCAAGAGGTTGGAGCAGGTGGGCATGAGCAGTTCTTC
.,TRBD1,TRBV18,TRBJ1-1,CASSPGQTNTEAFF,TGTGCCAGCTCACCGGGACAGACGAACACTGAAGCTTTCTTT
.,TRBD1,TRBV11-2,TRBJ2-7,CASSLRETGLYEQYF,TGTGCCAGCAGCTTAAGGGAGACAGGGCTCTACGAGCAGTACTTC
.,.,TRBV27,TRBJ2-3,CASSNRDRRDTRYF,TGTGCCAGCAGTAACCGGGACCGGCGGGATACGCGGTATTTT
few,.,TRBV19,TRBJ1-2,CASSNGRDSYGYTF,TGTGCCAGTAGTAATGGCCGGGATTCCTATGGCTACACCTTC
.,TRBD2,TRBV18,TRBJ2-2,CASSSQTSAGELFF,TGTGCCAGCTCATCCCAAACTAGCGCCGGGGAGCTGTTTTTT
.,.,TRBV28,TRBJ2-2,CASSFIFGRGGQNTGELFF,TGTGCCAGCAGTTTTATTTTTGGGCGTGGGGGCCAGAACACCGGGGAGCTGTTTTTT
.,.,TRBV21-1,TRBJ2-1,CASNRTSGRGYNEQFF,TGTGCCAGCAACCGGACTAGCGGGCGAGGGTACAATGAGCAGTTCTTC
.,.,TRBV6-5,TRBJ1-1,CASRGGGSNTEAFF,TGTGCCAGCAGGGGAGGGGGGTCGAACACTGAAGCTTTCTTT
few,.,TRBV7-2,TRBJ1-2,CASSLRHVNYGYTF,TGTGCCAGCAGCCTTCGACACGTTAACTATGGCTACACCTTC
.,.,TRBV11-2,TRBJ2-7,CASSLGLDYEQYF,TGTGCCAGCAGTTTGGGACTTGACTACGAGCAGTACTTC
.,TRBD2,TRBV11-2,TRBJ2-1,CASSSPGGSGRIRNEQFF,TGTGCCAGCAGCTCCCCTGGAGGGAGCGGGAGGATTAGGAATGAGCAGTTCTTC
.,.,TRBV2,TRBJ2-7,CASSRTATYEQYF,TGTGCCAGCAGTAGAACAGCAACCTACGAGCAGTACTTC
.,.,TRBV10-3,TRBJ2-7,CAISEGGGQYEQYF,TGTGCCATCAGTGAGGGGGGGGGACAGTACGAGCAGTACTTC
.,TRBD2,TRBV4-2,TRBJ2-1,CASSLAGSNEQFF,TGTGCCAGCAGCCTAGCGGGATCCAATGAGCAGTTCTTC
.,TRBD2,TRBV7-6,TRBJ2-7,CASSLAGVYEQYF,TGTGCCAGCAGTCTAGCGGGAGTCTACGAGCAGTACTTC
.,TRBD2,TRBV11-2,TRBJ2-1,CASSSLAGMPSYNEQFF,TGTGCCAGCAGCTCCCTAGCGGGGATGCCCTCCTACAATGAGCAGTTCTTC
.,TRBD1,TRBV6-4,TRBJ2-1,CASSKTGSYNEQFF,TGTGCCAGCAGCAAGACAGGGAGTTACAATGAGCAGTTCTTC
once,.,TRBV7-9,TRBJ2-3,CASSRQNTDTQYF,TGTGCCAGCAGCCGACAGAATACAGATACGCAGTATTTT
once,.,TRBV6-1,TRBJ1-2,CASSRTEAYGYTF,TGTGCCAGCAGTAGGACAGAAGCCTATGGCTACACCTTC
.,TRBD1,TRBV18,TRBJ2-4,CASSLTGLVDIQYF,TGTGCCAGCTCACTGACAGGGTTGGTGGACATTCAGTACTTC
.,.,TRBV28,TRBJ1-1,CASGTHFGTEAFF,TGTGCCAGCGGAACCCATTTCGGCACTGAAGCTTTCTTT
few,.,TRBV27,TRBJ2-7,CASSSPGESDEQYF,TGTGCCAGCAGCTCCCCGGGGGAATCAGACGAGCAGTACTTC
.,.,TRBV19,TRBJ1-5,CASVDSNSNQPQHF,TGTGCCAGTGTTGACAGCAATAGCAATCAGCCCCAGCATTTT
.,TRBD2,TRBV7-2,TRBJ2-3,CASSLGLAGGPDTQYF,TGTGCCAGCAGCTTGGGACTAGCGGGAGGGCCAGATACGCAGTATTTT
.,.,TRBV2,TRBJ2-5,CASVDRLLGTQYF,TGTGCCAGCGTGGACCGCTTGCTTGGGACCCAGTACTTC
.,.,TRBV10-3,TRBJ1-3,CAIKSVSGNTIYF,TGTGCCATCAAGTCAGTCTCTGGAAACACCATATATTTT
.,TRBD2,TRBV5-1,TRBJ2-1,CASSIATGLAGHNEQFF,TGCGCCAGCAGCATTGCCACTGGACTAGCGGGGCACAATGAGCAGTTCTTC
.,.,TRBV9,TRBJ2-1,CASSVDLAREQFF,TGTGCCAGCAGCGTAGATCTAGCTCGGGAGCAGTTCTTC
.,TRBD1,TRBV6-6,TRBJ1-2,CASSTGTGKAYGYTF,TGTGCCAGCAGTACCGGGACAGGGAAAGCCTATGGCTACACCTTC
.,TRBD1,TRBV5-4,TRBJ2-1,CASSPGQGVDNEQFF,TGTGCCAGCAGCCCGGGACAGGGAGTTGACAATGAGCAGTTCTTC
.,TRBD2,TRBV11-3,TRBJ2-1,CASSSGTSGRARNEQFF,TGTGCCAGCAGCTCCGGGACTAGCGGGAGGGCCAGAAATGAGCAGTTCTTC
.,.,TRBV18,TRBJ2-3,CASSPYTDTQYF,TGTGCCAGCTCACCTTACACAGATACGCAGTATTTT
.,TRBD2,TRBV29-1,TRBJ2-7,CSVETLAGGGEQYF,TGCAGCGTTGAAACGCTAGCGGGAGGGGGCGAGCAGTACTTC
.,.,TRBV6-4,TRBJ1-2,CASQNSYGGYTF,TGTGCCAGCCAGAATTCCTATGGAGGCTACACCTTC
once,TRBD1,TRBV19,TRBJ2-7,CASKGTGTYEQYF,TGTGCCAGTAAAGGGACAGGGACCTACGAGCAGTACTTC
.,.,TRBV6-1,TRBJ1-2,CASSDPGRGYGYTF,TGTGCCAGCAGTGATCCGGGACGAGGCTATGGCTACACCTTC
.,.,TRBV4-1,TRBJ2-3,CASSQVIPDTQYF,TGCGCCAGCAGCCAAGTGATTCCGGATACGCAGTATTTT